This T cell receptor beta chain appears in the sequencing data of a study of T-cell reconstitution after alpha-beta-depleted transplantation in children (dated by TCRdb to about 2016). Study-level background: Using TCR repertoire profiling, the study quantitatively followed how T-cell immune reconstitution unfolded in children after TCRalphabeta/CD19-depleted allogeneic hematopoietic cell transplantation.

CDR1 DFQATT and CDR2 SNEGSKA are derived from the germline V gene (reference sequence). CDR3 length: 13 amino acids, cysteine to phenylalanine. Here the CDR3 DNA is all that survives: 39 bases in frame from base 1. Germline trimming: 3 bases from V, 6 bases from J; junction bases outside gene matches: 6. The library was produced with PCR. The run used an Illumina HiSeq 2500. TCR libraries were prepared with molecular barcoding, using unique molecular identifiers to normalize TCRbeta repertoire quantification. Using fastp trimming at Q25 and MiXCR clonotype assembly, TCRdb reanalyzed the public sequencing data and kept in-frame beta chains. Rows merge per CDR3 protein into single entries with the most common DNA and genes. This sample has over 550,000 distinct CDR3 sequences in its table, and 10% to 13% of those were observed once. The top ten clones comprise roughly 4% of the sample. About this clonotype itself: Its antigen target is currently unknown. It has no much larger one-base neighbor in the sample; base qualities were not kept.

This specimen consisted of PBMCs from the stem cell graft donor, obtained from the stem cell graft. The chain is made from TRBV20-1 and TRBJ2-7, with 9 central nucleotides matching TRBD1. This TCR came from a human donor who donated a stem cell graft to a child with acute myeloid leukemia. The CDR3 region reads CSARGQGLGEQYF. DNA sequence: TGCAGTGCTAGGGGACAGGGCTTGGGCGAGCAGTACTTC.